Below, 23 T cell receptor beta chains from the same sample are listed, as sequenced in a study of regulatory T cells in long-lasting Graves disease. The time point was: newly diagnosed GD, antithyroid drugs for less than 3 months. With RNA extracted from PBMCs as input, the TCR library was made. According to the study, TCR beta libraries were built with iRepertoire HTBI primers and CDR3-region Arm-PCR. MiXCR was run by TCRdb on the multiplex PCR reads, yielding one entry per CDR3 protein. The sample records roughly 350,000 distinct CDR3 sequences, 15% to 20% being singletons. Separately, the same data were catalogued under a study of T cells in Graves' hyperthyroidism and ophthalmopathy.

Material: peripheral blood mononuclear cells (PBMCs), obtained at new diagnosis, from a patient treated with antithyroid drugs. All receptors come from a middle-aged man with Graves disease.

This clonotype was picked up many times. The gene calls are TRBV12-3 or TRBV12-4 and TRBJ2-1; the match to TRBD2 covers 8 bases. J gave up 2 bases and V 2 bases, and 2 bases lay outside the gene matches. This CDR3 has 15 amino acids. The CDR3 sequence is CASSLRRGAYNEQFF. CDR3 sequence (DNA): TGTGCCAGCAGTTTAAGGCGGGGGGCCTACAATGAGCAGTTCTTC.

The chain joins TRBV7-9 to TRBJ1-6; D call uncertain. Per the germline V gene, CDR1 is SEHNR and CDR2 is FQNEAQ (reference sequence). The CDR3 has 13 residues. The V and J ends lost 5 bases and 8 bases respectively, with 10 bases between them. For the CDR3, the DNA is TGTGCCAGCAGCCCCCTTTTGGATTCACCCCTCCACTTT. Its translation: CASSPLLDSPLHF.

About this clonotype: At one end the junction does not follow the germline gene, possibly because of a read error. The V and J genes are TRBV4-1 and TRBJ1-3; weak D call: TRBD1 (6 bases). Germline CDR1 is MGHRA and CDR2 is YSYEKL. The CDR3 length is 16 residues. The CDR3 is CASSQGPGDSGNTIYF. CDR3 DNA: TGTGCCAGCAGCCAAGGACCAGGGGACTCTGGAAACACCATATATTTT.

This clonotype was seen ten or more times. The genes are TRBV6-1 and TRBJ2-2, with 9 nucleotides matching TRBD1. Germline V gene sequence: CDR1 MNHNS, CDR2 SASEGT. The CDR3 loop spans 13 amino acids. Losses at the gene ends were 6 bases for V and 4 bases for J; bases not matched to a gene: 0. DNA for the CDR3: TGTGCCAGCAGGACAGGGGGCACCGGGGAGCTGTTTTTT. Its translation: CASRTGGTGELFF.

This clonotype has at least ten counts. V is TRBV9 and J is TRBJ2-7, with 8 positions matching TRBD1. After removal of 4 bases from V and 6 bases from J, the junction contained 3 bases not matched to a gene. CDR3 length: 12 amino acids. Per the germline V gene, CDR1 is SGDLS and CDR2 is YYNGEE. CDR3: CASSPGGAEQYF. The CDR3 nucleotides are TGTGCCAGCAGCCCAGGGGGCGCCGAGCAGTACTTC.

The gene calls are TRBV7-8 and TRBJ2-1; TRBD2 is a possible D gene (5 bases). V was cut by 5 bases and J by 10 bases, with 27 bases left in between. Germline CDR1 reads SGHVS; CDR2 reads FQNEAQ. The CDR3 spans 17 residues. CDR3 in DNA: TGTGCCAGCAGCCCAACCCCCGTAGGGAGTCGCGGCTACGAGCAGTTCTTC. The encoded protein is CASSPTPVGSRGYEQFF.

V is TRBV6-5 and J is TRBJ2-7, with D perhaps matching TRBD2 (7 bases). Trimming took 0 bases from V and 7 from J, leaving 13 bases between them. Per the germline V gene, CDR1 is MNHEY and CDR2 is SVGAGI. The CDR3 has 14 residues. The CDR3 protein is CASSYSGGGGEQYF. CDR3 DNA sequence: TGTGCCAGCAGTTACTCGGGGGGGGGCGGTGAGCAGTACTTC.

Ten or more counts support this clonotype. The chain employs TRBV6-1 and TRBJ2-7; a weak D match, TRBD2 (5 bases). Trimming shortened V by 5 bases and J by 5 bases, and 16 bases separated the two germline ends. In germline, CDR1 is MNHNS, CDR2 SASEGT. CDR3 length: 14 residues. The CDR3 sequence: CASSTPFSGNEQYF. DNA for the CDR3: TGTGCCAGCAGTACCCCGTTTTCGGGGAACGAGCAGTACTTC.

This clonotype is a singleton in its sample. The chain has TRBV2 and TRBJ2-3; the D call may be TRBD1 or TRBD2 (7 bases each). Trimming took off 3 bases at V and 7 bases at J, with 11 bases between the two ends. Looked up from germline, CDR1 is SNHLY and CDR2 is FYNNEI. The CDR3 contains 13 residues. CDR3 sequence: CASSDQGGNTQYF. For the CDR3, the DNA is TGTGCCAGCAGTGACCAGGGGGGGAATACGCAGTATTTT. Looking up the rest from reference TRBV2 and TRBJ2-3 gives the full variable domain: EPEVTQTPSHQVTQMGQEVILRCVPISNHLYFYWYRQILGQKVEFLVSFYNNEISEKSEIFDDQFSVERPDGSNFTLKIRSTKLEDSAMYFCASSDQGGNTQYFGPGTRLTVL.

Note on this clonotype: Being one base from a much bigger clone, this may be a read error. V usage is TRBV20-1 and J usage is TRBJ1-1, with TRBD1 identical over 8 bases. Germline V lookup: CDR1 DFQATT, CDR2 SNEGSKA (reference sequence). This CDR3 has 13 amino acids. The CDR3, as DNA: TGCAGTGCTAGACAGGGGGCTGGGACTGGAGCTTTCTTT. It yields the protein CSARQGAGTGAFF.

Details on this clonotype: A far larger clone is one nucleotide away, so this likely arose from a read error. The V and J genes are TRBV5-1 and TRBJ2-7; unclear D gene. The DNA matches TRBJ2-3 better at its end, which makes the J call doubtful. Germline CDR1 reads SGHRS; CDR2 reads YFSETQ. This CDR3 spans 14 amino acids. The CDR3 protein is CASSLQSSSVTQYF. The CDR3 bases are TGCGCCAGCAGCTTGCAAAGTTCCTCAGTTACGCAGTATTTT.

This chain uses TRBV6-1 with TRBJ2-3, with D possibly being TRBD1 or TRBD2 (6 bases each). The CDR3 is 15 amino acids. The germline V gene has CDR1 MNHNS and CDR2 SASEGT. Trimming removed 8 bases from V and 6 bases from J, with 21 bases in between. CDR3 sequence: CASVRGAQRDDTQYF. The DNA for the CDR3 is TGTGCCAGCGTAAGGGGGGCCCAACGGGATGATACGCAGTATTTT.

The table lists this clonotype with many counts. This chain joins TRBV12-3 or TRBV12-4 and TRBJ2-7, with TRBD1 matching 9 bases. The CDR3 spans 13 residues. V shed 6 bases, J shed 9 bases, and the junction held 9 bases outside the gene matches. The CDR3: CASRGTGYLWQYF. CDR3 in DNA: TGTGCCAGCAGAGGGACAGGGTATTTGTGGCAGTACTTC.

This clonotype was seen a handful of times. The rearrangement links TRBV6-1 to TRBJ1-3; D is unclear. V lost 3 bases to trimming and J lost 0 bases, with 3 bases between them. The CDR3 is 13 amino acids. From germline, CDR1 is MNHNS and CDR2 SASEGT. The CDR3: CASSEVSGNTIYF. The CDR3 DNA sequence: TGTGCCAGCAGTGAGGTCTCTGGAAACACCATATATTTT.

A note on this clonotype: Just one base apart from a much larger clone, this may be a read error. This chain joins TRBV20-1 and TRBJ2-2, with 15 bases identical to TRBD2. After removal of 6 bases from V and 4 bases from J, the junction contained 12 bases not matched to a gene. The CDR3 has 18 amino acids. In germline, CDR1 is DFQATT, CDR2 SNEGSKA (reference sequence). CDR3 nucleotide sequence: TGCAGTGCCCGGGGACTAGCGGGGGGCATGAGTAGCACCGGGGAGCTGTTTTTT. Its protein is CSARGLAGGMSSTGELFF.

This clonotype was seen ten or more times. The V and J genes are TRBV5-6 and TRBJ1-5, with D uncertain. V dropped 0 bases and J dropped 6 bases, with 10 bases sitting between them. Germline CDR1 SGHDT, CDR2 YYEEEE. The CDR3 contains 14 residues. The CDR3 nucleotides read TGTGCCAGCAGCTTGGAGGGTACTGGTCAGCCCCAGCATTTT. It specifies CASSLEGTGQPQHF.

This clonotype was seen more than once but under ten times. This chain links TRBV24-1 with TRBJ2-3; no clear D. Germline CDR1 and CDR2: KGHDR and SFDVKD. The CDR3 loop spans 16 amino acids. V was shortened by 5 bases and J by 0 bases, with 14 bases between the two germline ends. The CDR3 bases are TGTGCCACCAGTGTCAGCAAGCCTTATAGCACAGATACGCAGTATTTT. Its protein is CATSVSKPYSTDTQYF.

Ten or more counts support this clonotype. This chain joins TRBV12-3 or TRBV12-4 and TRBJ1-1, with no clear D. The CDR3 spans 13 residues. With 3 bases removed from V and 3 bases from J, the gap between germline ends came to 8 bases. The CDR3 sequence: CASSFGMDTEAFF. As DNA, the CDR3 is TGTGCCAGCAGTTTTGGCATGGACACTGAAGCTTTCTTT.

This sequence joins TRBV4-3 and TRBJ2-5; D might be TRBD1 (6 bases). This CDR3 is built from 16 residues. The V and J ends lost 4 bases and 3 bases respectively, with 18 bases between them. Germline CDR1 and CDR2: LGHNA and YSLEER. The CDR3 nucleotides read TGCGCCAGCAGCCTACACCGGGACACACGAAAAGAGACCCAGTACTTC. Its protein product is CASSLHRDTRKETQYF.

This clonotype was seen only a few times. It is likely a read error: a sequence one base away is far more abundant. The V call is TRBV11-2, the J call TRBJ1-1; no definite D call. CDR1 SGHAT and CDR2 FQNNGV come from the germline V gene. The V end was cut by 3 bases, the J end by 1 base, with 12 bases between. The CDR3 runs 15 residues. CDR3 sequence reads: CASSLLRIANTEAFF. CDR3 nucleotide sequence: TGTGCCAGCAGCTTGTTACGCATAGCGAACACTGAAGCTTTCTTT.

This clonotype appeared many times. V and J are TRBV29-1 and TRBJ1-2; a possible D gene is TRBD1 (6 bases). Germline CDR1 SQVTM, CDR2 ANQGSEA. Trimming took off 7 bases at V and 2 bases at J, with 14 bases between the two ends. The CDR3 has 13 amino acids. The CDR3 region is CSAGGLTNYGYTF. In DNA, the CDR3 is TGCAGCGCGGGGGGCCTAACCAACTATGGCTACACCTTC.

At least ten counts were recorded for this clonotype. The rearrangement links TRBV9 to TRBJ2-5; no clear D gene. There are 16 residues in the CDR3. In germline, CDR1 is SGDLS, CDR2 YYNGEE. Trimming took off 0 bases at V and 7 bases at J, with 19 bases between the two ends. CDR3 loop: CASSVEGGGRPGTQYF. The CDR3, as DNA: TGTGCCAGCAGCGTAGAGGGCGGCGGCAGGCCCGGGACCCAGTACTTC.

This clonotype was seen many times. V usage is TRBV7-6 and J usage is TRBJ1-2; possibly TRBD1 for D (5 bases). The germline V gene has CDR1 SGHVS and CDR2 FNYEAQ. V was cut by 2 bases and J by 5 bases, with 12 bases left in between. The CDR3 extends over 14 amino acids. This CDR3 reads CASSLRDGLYGYTF. The CDR3, as DNA: TGTGCCAGCAGCTTACGGGACGGACTGTATGGCTACACCTTC.